A single sample gave rise to the 15 T cell receptor beta chains below, sequenced in a study of Ad26.COV2.S vaccination and SARS-CoV-2 variants. Produced via immunoSEQ multiplex PCR; TCRdb's table is partial and in-frame only. Altogether 380,000 or so clones are present, roughly 90% being singletons, with the ten largest covering over 8.5%. Stated treatment: 19 received Ad26.COV2.S at low or high dose, single or two shots; about 5 received placebo; per-sample allocation not given. The investigators took samples on day 63 after the first vaccine or placebo injection. The input for sequencing was peripheral blood, taken in a trial of Ad26.COV2.S vaccine versus placebo. The receptor set was obtained from a person between 18 and 59 years old who received the Ad26.COV2.S COVID-19 vaccine or a placebo.

The chain joins TRBV3-1 (or the pseudogene TRBV3-2) to TRBJ1-2; D possibly corresponds to TRBD1 (5 bases). Trimming removed 2 bases at V and 8 bases at J, with 21 bases between. Germline V gives CDR1 LGHDT, CDR2 YNNKEL (reference sequence). The CDR3 has 16 amino acids. The CDR3 coding sequence is TGTGCCAGCAGCCAACACACCGTCAGGGCGGGCTCCGGCTACACCTTC. This encodes CASSQHTVRAGSGYTF.

The V gene is TRBV6-5, the J gene TRBJ2-3; D possibly corresponds to TRBD1 (6 bases). The CDR3 totals 14 residues. Trimming pared 2 bases from V and 7 bases from J, leaving 13 bases between. Germline CDR1 MNHEY, CDR2 SVGAGI. CDR3 sequence reads: CASSYTSDSYTQYF. In DNA, the CDR3 is TGTGCCAGCAGTTACACATCGGACAGTTATACGCAGTATTTT.

The J gene is TRBJ1-3, the V gene TRBV28; D not certain. From germline, CDR1 is MDHEN and CDR2 SYDVKM. V was shortened by 3 bases and J by 4 bases, with 10 bases between the two germline ends. The CDR3 runs to 14 residues. CDR3 sequence: CASSFAVGGNTIYF. The CDR3 nucleotides read TGTGCCAGCAGTTTTGCGGTAGGCGGAAACACCATATATTTT.

The V call is TRBV5-1, the J call TRBJ2-1, with D hard to call. Deletions cut 0 bases from V and 4 bases from J, with 8 bases between. Germline CDR1 and CDR2: SGHRS and YFSETQ. The CDR3 has 14 residues. The CDR3 region is CASSLAEPYNEQFF. CDR3 coding DNA: TGCGCCAGCAGCTTGGCAGAGCCTTACAATGAGCAGTTCTTC.

The J gene is TRBJ2-7, the V gene TRBV19, with 13 positions matching TRBD2. Germline loops: CDR1 LNHDA, CDR2 SQIVND (reference sequence). The CDR3 has 13 amino acids. The V gene end was trimmed by 9 bases and the J gene end by 6 bases; junction bases not matched to a gene: 5. The CDR3 here is CARSGLAGVEQYF. The CDR3 nucleotides read TGTGCCAGATCCGGACTAGCGGGAGTCGAGCAGTACTTC.

CDR3 region: CASSQDWTSELYEQYF. CDR3 in DNA: TGCGCCAGCAGCCAAGATTGGACTAGCGAGTTATACGAGCAGTACTTC. The gene calls are TRBV4-3 and TRBJ2-7, with TRBD2 matching 9 bases. V lost 0 bases, J lost 4 bases, and 7 bases stayed unmatched. This CDR3 has 16 residues. Germline-derived CDR1 and CDR2 are LGHNA and YSLEER.

The chain employs TRBV2 and TRBJ2-7; D call uncertain. Germline V CDR1 and CDR2: SNHLY, FYNNEI. The V end was cut by 8 bases, the J end by 2 bases, with 10 bases between. The CDR3 loop spans 12 amino acids. The CDR3 protein is CASRDGAYEQYF. CDR3 coding DNA: TGTGCCAGCCGCGACGGAGCCTACGAGCAGTACTTC.

The chain links TRBV19 to TRBJ2-1; 7 bases fit TRBD2. Per germline, CDR1 LNHDA and CDR2 SQIVND (reference sequence). J lost 0 bases, V lost 6 bases, and 5 bases had no gene match. The CDR3 consists of 15 residues. The CDR3 DNA reads TGTGCCAGTAGCCAACTAGCGAGCTCCTACAATGAGCAGTTCTTC. This encodes CASSQLASSYNEQFF.

The chain joins TRBV6-4 to TRBJ2-7; D not certain. The CDR3 extends over 12 amino acids. Germline V gene data show CDR1 as MRHNA and CDR2 as SNTAGT. V lost 6 bases to trimming and J lost 7 bases, with 13 bases between them. Here the CDR3 reads CASRDPPSEQYF. Written as DNA, the CDR3 is TGTGCCAGCAGGGACCCACCGAGTGAGCAGTACTTC.

The chain couples TRBV25-1 to TRBJ2-1; 8 nucleotides align to TRBD2. The J segment lost 10 bases and the V segment lost 9 bases, leaving 11 bases of the junction unmatched. This CDR3 has 13 residues. The germline gives CDR1 MGHDK, CDR2 SYGVNS. CDR3 loop: CASTREEIGEQFF. The CDR3 coding sequence is TGTGCCAGTACGCGGGAGGAAATCGGGGAGCAGTTCTTC. Variable domain in full (rest from reference TRBV25-1 and TRBJ2-1): EADIYQTPRYLVIGTGKKITLECSQTMGHDKMYWYQQDPGMELHLIHYSYGVNSTEKGDLSSESTVSRIRTEHFPLTLESARPSHTSQYLCASTREEIGEQFFGPGTRLTVL.

This chain uses TRBV5-6 with TRBJ2-7; possibly TRBD2 for D (6 bases). The CDR3 runs to 15 residues. V lost 0 bases to trimming and J lost 2 bases, with 12 bases between them. CDR1 is SGHDT, CDR2 YYEEEE, per germline. The CDR3: CASSLAPGTPYEQYF. Here the CDR3 DNA reads TGTGCCAGCAGCTTGGCCCCAGGGACTCCCTACGAGCAGTACTTC.

As for this clone: One end of the junction does not line up with germline, which may come from a read error. V and J are TRBV28 and TRBJ2-7; possibly TRBD2 for D (10 bases). The CDR3 has 13 residues. The germline gives CDR1 MDHEN, CDR2 SYDVKM. CDR3 amino acids: CASSLAGTGTSDF. CDR3 coding DNA: TGTGCCAGCAGCTTGGCCGGGACAGGGACTAGCGACTTC.

CDR3 nucleotide sequence: TGTGCCAGCAGTTTAGAACGCGGGGGGGGTTTCACAGATACGCAGTATTTT. Its translation: CASSLERGGGFTDTQYF. The chain uses TRBV27 and TRBJ2-3; TRBD2 matches 9 bases. The J segment lost 2 bases and the V segment lost 2 bases, leaving 8 bases of the junction unmatched. CDR1 is MNHEY and CDR2 is SMNVEV in the germline V gene (reference sequence). The CDR3 loop spans 17 amino acids.

This sequence joins TRBV5-5 and TRBJ2-7; no definite D call. The CDR3 sequence is 15 residues long. In germline, CDR1 is SGHKS, CDR2 YYEKEE (reference sequence). V was trimmed by 3 bases and J by 0 bases, leaving 13 bases between them. The chain's CDR3 is CASSSLTRLSYEQYF. In DNA, the CDR3 is TGTGCCAGCAGCTCCTTGACGCGCCTCTCCTACGAGCAGTACTTC.

The chain combines TRBV21-1 with TRBJ1-2; no check of the table's D call, TRBD1, against the DNA was made. TRBV21-1 has pseudogene status. The CDR3 is made up of 12 amino acids. Written as DNA, the CDR3 is TGTGCCAGCAGCTACAGTAACTATGGCTACACCTTC. Amino acids: CASSYSNYGYTF.